This T cell receptor (beta chain) was captured by sequencing in a study of cytomegalovirus exposure and HLA in healthy donors. Findings and caveats of the study: Altogether, 150 or so TCR beta chains were recorded as cytomegalovirus-associated. Most TCR sequences showed up rarely, but some public TCRs showed up in many donors.

Sequencing used immunoSEQ multiplex PCR; TCRdb keeps in-frame clones, though not all of them. The table records 200,000 to 300,000 clones, 90% of them present only once. Notes on this clone: Its matching antigen is unknown.

Sequencing was carried out using PBMCs. The sequence was collected from a woman aged 25 to 39 in good health and CMV-seronegative.

The CDR3 DNA is TGTGCCAGCAGTTTCGGGGTCCCCGGACAGTATGGCTACACCTTC. This sequence encodes CASSFGVPGQYGYTF. The rearrangement joins TRBV28 to TRBJ1-2; a possible D gene is TRBD1 (6 bases). This CDR3 is built from 15 residues. CDR1 MDHEN and CDR2 SYDVKM come from the germline V gene. V lost 3 bases and J lost 5, with 16 bases in between.